This T cell receptor beta chain was retrieved from a study of T cell responses to AZD1222 COVID-19 vaccine. Study observations and caveats: Variant regions that are unmutated are reportedly the target of nearly half of spike-specific TCRs. White British people made up most donors, females outnumbered males, and clonal diversity was possibly underestimated. The CD4 TCRs associated with vaccination extended across spike and predominated at 160-218 and 743-854.

The V gene lost 4 bases and the J gene lost 4 bases, with 9 bases spanning the gap. Germline-derived CDR1 and CDR2 are LNHNV and YYDKDF (reference sequence). CDR3 length: 13 residues. The data were produced by immunoSEQ multiplex PCR, yet TCRdb's version contains in-frame clones alone and is incomplete. Among 95,000 to 150,000 clones listed, around 92% were seen once. Concerning this clone itself: The antigen remains undetermined.

The specimen comprised peripheral blood, sampled 28 days after the second AZD1222 dose. The rearrangement uses TRBV15 and TRBJ2-3; tentative D call: TRBD1 (5 bases). The sequence came from an adult who received the AZD1222 COVID-19 vaccine. The CDR3 DNA reads as TGTGCCACCAGCAAGGGGCCGGCAGATACGCAGTATTTT. Translated: CATSKGPADTQYF.